This T cell receptor (beta chain) derives from a study of T-cell memory formation after mild COVID-19. Study background: TCR clustering was largely donor specific.

The CDR3 runs to 15 residues. Trimming left V 2 bases short and J 0 bases short, with 8 bases between. Germline loops: CDR1 SQVTM, CDR2 ANQGSEA. This clonotype has just a few counts. Antigen: not known. Whole-study findings and limits: Some clones that responded turned up in pre-infection memory, which suggests that cross-reactive memory joined in.

TCRdb itself ran the 5' RACE reads through MiXCR, one entry per CDR3 protein. The sample includes approximately 150,000 distinct CDR3 sequences, less than 20% of them seen just once. This receptor was identified in an adult woman who had mild COVID-19 (a few samples of this study predate the infection). Cell type and time point are not known. Sequencing was done on a sample of PBMCs or a T cell subset sorted from them (not recorded which). This rearrangement joins TRBV29-1 to TRBJ2-6, with D unresolved. The CDR3 region is CSVELGNSGANVLTF. CDR3 DNA sequence: TGCAGCGTTGAATTGGGGAACTCTGGGGCCAACGTCCTGACTTTC.